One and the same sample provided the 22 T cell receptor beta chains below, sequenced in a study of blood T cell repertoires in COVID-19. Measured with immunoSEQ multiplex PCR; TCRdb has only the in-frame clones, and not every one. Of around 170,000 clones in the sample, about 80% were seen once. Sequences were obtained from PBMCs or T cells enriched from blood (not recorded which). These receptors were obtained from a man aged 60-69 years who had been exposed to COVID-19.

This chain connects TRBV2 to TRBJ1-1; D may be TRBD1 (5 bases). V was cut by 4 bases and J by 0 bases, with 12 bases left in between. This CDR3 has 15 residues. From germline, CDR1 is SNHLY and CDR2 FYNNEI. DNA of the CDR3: TGTGCCAGCAGTGGGGCCGGGGGAGTGAACACTGAAGCTTTCTTT. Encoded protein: CASSGAGGVNTEAFF.

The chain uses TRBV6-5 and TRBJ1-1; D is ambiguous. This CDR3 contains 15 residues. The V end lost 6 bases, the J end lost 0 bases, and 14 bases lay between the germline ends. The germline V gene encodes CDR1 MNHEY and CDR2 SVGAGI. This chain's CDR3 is CASRARRGMNTEAFF. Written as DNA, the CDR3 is TGTGCCAGCAGGGCCCGACGAGGGATGAACACTGAAGCTTTCTTT.

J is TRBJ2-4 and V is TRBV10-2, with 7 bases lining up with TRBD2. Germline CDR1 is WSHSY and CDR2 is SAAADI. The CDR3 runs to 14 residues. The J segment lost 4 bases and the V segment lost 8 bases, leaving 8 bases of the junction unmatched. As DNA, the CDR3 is TGCGCCAGCGTTGGGGGGGGTTTGAAAAACATTCAGTACTTC. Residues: CASVGGGLKNIQYF.

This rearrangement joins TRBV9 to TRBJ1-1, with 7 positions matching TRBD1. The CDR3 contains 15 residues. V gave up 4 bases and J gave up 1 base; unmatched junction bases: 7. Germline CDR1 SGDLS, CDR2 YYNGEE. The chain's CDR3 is CASSSQQGGNTEAFF. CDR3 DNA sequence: TGTGCCAGCAGCTCCCAGCAGGGGGGGAACACTGAAGCTTTCTTT.

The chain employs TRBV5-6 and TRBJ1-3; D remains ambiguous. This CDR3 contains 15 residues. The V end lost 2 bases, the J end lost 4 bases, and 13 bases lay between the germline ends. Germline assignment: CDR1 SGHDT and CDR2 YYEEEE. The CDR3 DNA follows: TGTGCCAGCAGCTTCCCTATGGGAGGGGGAAACACCATATATTTT. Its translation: CASSFPMGGGNTIYF.

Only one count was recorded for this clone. CDR3 residues: CASSQGTGTGANNYGYTF. The CDR3 nucleotides read TGCGCCAGCAGCCAAGGGACCGGGACAGGGGCCAATAACTATGGCTACACCTTC. The chain uses TRBV4-3 and TRBJ1-2, with TRBD1 matching over 10 bases. Germline trimming cut 1 base from V and 1 base from J; bases unmatched to any gene: 9. CDR3 length equals 18 residues. CDR1 LGHNA and CDR2 YSLEER come from the germline V gene.

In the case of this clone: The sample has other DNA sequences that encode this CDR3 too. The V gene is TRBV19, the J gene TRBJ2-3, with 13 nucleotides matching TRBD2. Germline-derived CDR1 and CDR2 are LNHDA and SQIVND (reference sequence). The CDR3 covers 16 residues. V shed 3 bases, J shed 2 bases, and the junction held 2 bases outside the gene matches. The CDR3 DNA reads TGTGCCAGTAGTATGGGACTAGCGGGGACCACAGATACGCAGTATTTT. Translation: CASSMGLAGTTDTQYF.

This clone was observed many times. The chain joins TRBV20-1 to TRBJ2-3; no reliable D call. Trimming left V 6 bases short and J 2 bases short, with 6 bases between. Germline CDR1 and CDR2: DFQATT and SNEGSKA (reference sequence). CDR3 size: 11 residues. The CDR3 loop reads CSAVVTDTQYF. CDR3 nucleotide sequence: TGCAGTGCCGTAGTCACAGATACGCAGTATTTT.

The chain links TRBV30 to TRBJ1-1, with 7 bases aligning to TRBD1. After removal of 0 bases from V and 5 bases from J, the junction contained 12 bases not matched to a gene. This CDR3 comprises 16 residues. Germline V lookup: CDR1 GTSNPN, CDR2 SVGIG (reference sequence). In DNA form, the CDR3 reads TGTGCCTGGAGTGTAGTAGGGGGCAGGGCAAAGACTGAAGCTTTCTTT. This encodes CAWSVVGGRAKTEAFF.

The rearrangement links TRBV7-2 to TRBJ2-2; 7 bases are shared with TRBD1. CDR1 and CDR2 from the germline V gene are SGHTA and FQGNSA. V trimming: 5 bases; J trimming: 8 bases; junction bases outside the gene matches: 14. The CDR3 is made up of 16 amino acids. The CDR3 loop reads CASSPAATGVRGELFF. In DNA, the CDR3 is TGTGCCAGCAGCCCCGCCGCAACAGGGGTGAGGGGGGAGCTGTTTTTT. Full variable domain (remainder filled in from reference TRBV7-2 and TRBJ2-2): GAGVSQSPSNKVTEKGKDVELRCDPISGHTALYWYRQSLGQGLEFLIYFQGNSAPDKSGLPSDRFSAERTGGSVSTLTIQRTQQEDSAVYLCASSPAATGVRGELFFGEGSRLTVL.

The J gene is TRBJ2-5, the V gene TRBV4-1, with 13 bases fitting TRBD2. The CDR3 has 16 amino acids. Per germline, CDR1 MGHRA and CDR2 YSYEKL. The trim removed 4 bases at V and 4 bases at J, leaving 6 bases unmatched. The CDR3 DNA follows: TGCGCCAGCAGCCTACTAGCGGGAGGGCCAGGAGAGACCCAGTACTTC. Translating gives CASSLLAGGPGETQYF.

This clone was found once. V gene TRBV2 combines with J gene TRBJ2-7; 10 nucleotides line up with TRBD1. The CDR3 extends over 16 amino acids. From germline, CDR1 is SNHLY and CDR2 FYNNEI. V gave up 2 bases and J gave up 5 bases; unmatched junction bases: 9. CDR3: CASSEHGDRGRDEQYF. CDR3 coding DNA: TGTGCCAGCAGTGAACACGGTGACAGGGGGCGAGACGAGCAGTACTTC.

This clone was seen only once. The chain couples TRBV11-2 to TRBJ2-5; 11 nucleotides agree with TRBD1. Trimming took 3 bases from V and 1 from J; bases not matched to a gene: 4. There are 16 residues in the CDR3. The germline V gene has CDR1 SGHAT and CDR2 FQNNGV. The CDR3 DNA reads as TGTGCCAGCAGCTTTTTAGGACAGGGGGCCCAAGAGACCCAGTACTTC. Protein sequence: CASSFLGQGAQETQYF.

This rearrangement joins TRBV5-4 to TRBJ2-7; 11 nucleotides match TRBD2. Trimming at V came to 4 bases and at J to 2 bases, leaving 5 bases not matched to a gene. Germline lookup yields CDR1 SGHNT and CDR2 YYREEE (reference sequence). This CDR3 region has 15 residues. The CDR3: CASSRLTSGAYEQYF. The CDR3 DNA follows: TGTGCCAGCAGCCGTCTGACTAGCGGGGCCTACGAGCAGTACTTC.

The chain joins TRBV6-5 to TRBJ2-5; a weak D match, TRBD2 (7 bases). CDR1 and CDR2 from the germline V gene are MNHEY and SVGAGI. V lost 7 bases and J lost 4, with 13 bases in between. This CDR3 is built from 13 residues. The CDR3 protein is CASMLGGAETQYF. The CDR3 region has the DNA TGTGCCAGCATGTTGGGGGGGGCAGAGACCCAGTACTTC.

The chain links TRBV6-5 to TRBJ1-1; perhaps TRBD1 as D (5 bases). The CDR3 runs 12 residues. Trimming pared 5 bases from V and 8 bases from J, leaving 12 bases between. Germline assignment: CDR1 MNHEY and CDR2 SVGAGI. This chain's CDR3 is CASSRGSAEAFF. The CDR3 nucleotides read TGTGCCAGCAGTCGGGGGTCCGCCGAAGCTTTCTTT.

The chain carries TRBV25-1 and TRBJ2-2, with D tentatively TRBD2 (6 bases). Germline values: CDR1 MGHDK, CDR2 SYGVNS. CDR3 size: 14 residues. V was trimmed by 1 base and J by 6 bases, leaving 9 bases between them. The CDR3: CASSELWEAGELFF. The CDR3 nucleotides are TGTGCCAGCAGTGAATTATGGGAGGCCGGGGAGCTGTTTTTT.

CDR3 loop: CSVRGTGRTGELFF. The CDR3 nucleotides read TGCAGCGTGAGGGGGACAGGGCGAACCGGGGAGCTGTTTTTT. The chain couples TRBV29-1 to TRBJ2-2; 9 nucleotides agree with TRBD1. J gave up 5 bases and V 6 bases, and 7 bases lay outside the gene matches. The CDR3 runs to 14 residues. CDR1 SQVTM and CDR2 ANQGSEA come from the germline V gene.

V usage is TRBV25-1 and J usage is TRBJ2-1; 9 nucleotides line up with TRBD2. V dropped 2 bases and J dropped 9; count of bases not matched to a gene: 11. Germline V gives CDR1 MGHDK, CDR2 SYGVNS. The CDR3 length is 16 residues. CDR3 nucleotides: TGTGCCAGCAGTGAAAATTACGAGCGGGAGGTCGGTGAGCAGTTCTTC. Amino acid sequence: CASSENYEREVGEQFF.

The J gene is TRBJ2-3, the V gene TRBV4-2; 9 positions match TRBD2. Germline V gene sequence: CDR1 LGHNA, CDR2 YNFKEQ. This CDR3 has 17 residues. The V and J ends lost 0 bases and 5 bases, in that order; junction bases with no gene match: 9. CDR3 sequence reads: CASSQDRLAGSQDTQYF. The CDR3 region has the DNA TGTGCCAGCAGCCAAGATCGGCTAGCGGGGTCCCAAGATACGCAGTATTTT.

CDR3 region: CASSSLTGGVYEQYF. In nucleotides, the CDR3 is TGCGCCAGCAGCTCGTTAACAGGGGGGGTCTACGAGCAGTACTTC. The chain joins TRBV5-1 to TRBJ2-7; a weak D match, TRBD1 (8 bases). This CDR3 spans 15 amino acids. CDR1 SGHRS and CDR2 YFSETQ come from the germline V gene. Between the trimmed V and J ends, which lost 3 bases and 3 bases, there was a span of 16 bases.

CDR3 sequence reads: CSVKGLAGPNSYNEQFF. CDR3 DNA sequence: TGCAGCGTGAAGGGACTAGCGGGCCCTAATTCCTACAATGAGCAGTTCTTC. V and J are TRBV29-1 and TRBJ2-1, with TRBD2 matching over 12 bases. Germline CDR1 reads SQVTM; CDR2 reads ANQGSEA. Trimming took 6 bases from V and 1 from J; bases not matched to a gene: 10. This CDR3 is 17 amino acids long.